The clone carrying this T cell receptor (beta chain) was observed at least ten times. What it recognizes is unknown. No ophthalmopathy progression within 18 months constituted stable Graves' hyperthyroidism. Hyperthyroidism was newly diagnosed in patients aged 18 to 65 (duration under 2 months). This record comes from a study of T cells in Graves' hyperthyroidism and ophthalmopathy. Findings and caveats of the study: Median prediction lead before ophthalmopathy onset was 5 to 7.5 months with the model.

RNA transcripts served as the template for amplifying TCR beta CDR3 regions. The HTBI primer set was used in a first-round RT-PCR of the TCR CDR3. TCRdb independently ran MiXCR on the multiplex PCR reads; one entry per CDR3 protein. Among more than 650,000 distinct CDR3 sequences listed, 12% to 15% were seen once. The CDR3 is 18 residues long. The junction had 17 bases not matched to a gene; V was cut back by 2 bases and J by 5 bases. Germline lookup yields CDR1 MNHEY and CDR2 SMNVEV (reference sequence). This receptor was obtained from a woman aged 18-30 years with Graves' hyperthyroidism. The chain is built from TRBV27 and TRBJ2-5, with 7 bases identical to TRBD2. The sample comprised blood. The CDR3 nucleotides are TGTGCCAGCAGTTTACGACAGCCGGGACTATCCCCATCGGAGACCCAGTACTTC. This translates into CASSLRQPGLSPSETQYF.